The clone carrying this T cell receptor beta chain has only a few counts. Its matching antigen is unknown. Germline CDR1 reads MNHEY; CDR2 reads SVGAGI. The CDR3 extends over 15 amino acids. Trimming removed 3 bases from V and 2 bases from J, with 13 bases in between. Each CDR3 protein gets one entry after TCRdb re-called the 5' RACE reads with MiXCR. The sample records around 290,000 distinct CDR3 sequences, just under 9.5% being singletons. These data belong to a study of identical twins. General observations from the study: Fewer insertions characterized abundant cord blood beta clonotypes, whereas memory repertoires showed none. The same donors were not followed; conclusions instead depended on cross-sectional statistical analysis. Those out-of-frame alpha sequences shared by twins showed an excess of low generation probability.

Another study also made use of these data, one on yellow fever vaccine responses in identical twins. That source notes: Twins' vaccine T cell response reportedly seemed partly convergent, partly personalized.

The genes are TRBV6-5 and TRBJ1-1, with D possibly TRBD1 on 5 matching bases. The sequence was obtained from a woman younger than 35 in good health. The sample was CD8+ T cells sorted from blood. The CDR3, as DNA: TGTGCCAGCAGTTATGCCGGGACCCCCAACACTGAAGCTTTCTTT. Residues: CASSYAGTPNTEAFF.